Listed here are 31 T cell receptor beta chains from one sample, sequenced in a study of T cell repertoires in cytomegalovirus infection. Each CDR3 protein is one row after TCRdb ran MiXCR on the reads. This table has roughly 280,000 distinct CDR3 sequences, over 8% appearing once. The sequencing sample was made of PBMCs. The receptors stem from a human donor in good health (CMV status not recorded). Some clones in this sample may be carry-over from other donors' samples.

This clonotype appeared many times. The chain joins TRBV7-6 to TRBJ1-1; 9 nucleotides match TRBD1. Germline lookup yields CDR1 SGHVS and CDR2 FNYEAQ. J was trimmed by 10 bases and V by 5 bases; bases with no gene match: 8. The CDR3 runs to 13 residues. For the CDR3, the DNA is TGTGCCAGCAGCGATGGGACAGGGCGTGGAGCTTTCTTT. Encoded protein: CASSDGTGRGAFF.

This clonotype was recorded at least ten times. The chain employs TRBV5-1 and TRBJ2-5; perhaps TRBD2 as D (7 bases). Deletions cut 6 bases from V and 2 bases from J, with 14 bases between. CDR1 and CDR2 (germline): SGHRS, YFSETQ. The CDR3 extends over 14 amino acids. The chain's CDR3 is CASTRGGEQETQYF. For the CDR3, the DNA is TGCGCCAGCACACGAGGGGGGGAGCAAGAGACCCAGTACTTC.

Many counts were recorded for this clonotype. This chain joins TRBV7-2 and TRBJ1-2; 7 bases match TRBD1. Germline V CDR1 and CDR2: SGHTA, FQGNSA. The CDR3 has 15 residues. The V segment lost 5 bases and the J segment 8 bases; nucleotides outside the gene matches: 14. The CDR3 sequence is CASSTGTEYVRGYTF. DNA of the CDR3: TGTGCCAGCAGCACAGGGACAGAATATGTTCGGGGCTACACCTTC.

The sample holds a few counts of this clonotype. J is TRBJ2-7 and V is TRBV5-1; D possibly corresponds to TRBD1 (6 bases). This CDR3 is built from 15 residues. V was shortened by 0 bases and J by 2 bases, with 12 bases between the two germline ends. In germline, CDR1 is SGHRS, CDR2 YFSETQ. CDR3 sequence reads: CASSLVPGTPYEQYF. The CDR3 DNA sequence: TGCGCCAGCAGCTTGGTTCCGGGGACACCCTACGAGCAGTACTTC.

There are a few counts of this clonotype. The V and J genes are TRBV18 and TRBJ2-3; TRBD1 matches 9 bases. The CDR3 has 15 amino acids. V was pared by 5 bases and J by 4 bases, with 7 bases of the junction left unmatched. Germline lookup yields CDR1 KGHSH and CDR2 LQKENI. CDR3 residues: CASSSPGQGSDTQYF. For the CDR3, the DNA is TGTGCCAGCTCATCCCCGGGACAGGGCTCAGATACGCAGTATTTT. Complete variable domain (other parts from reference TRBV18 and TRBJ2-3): NAGVMQNPRHLVRRRGQEARLRCSPMKGHSHVYWYRQLPEEGLKFMVYLQKENIIDESGMPKERFSAEFPKEGPSILRIQQVVRGDSAAYFCASSSPGQGSDTQYFGPGTRLTVL.

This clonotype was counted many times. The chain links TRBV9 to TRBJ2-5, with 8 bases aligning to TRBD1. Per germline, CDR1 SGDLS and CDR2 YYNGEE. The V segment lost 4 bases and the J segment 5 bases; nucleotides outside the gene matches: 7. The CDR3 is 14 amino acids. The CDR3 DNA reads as TGTGCCAGCAGCCCCGGACAGGGTTTCGAGACCCAGTACTTC. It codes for CASSPGQGFETQYF. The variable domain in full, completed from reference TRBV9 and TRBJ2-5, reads DSGVTQTPKHLITATGQRVTLRCSPRSGDLSVYWYQQSLDQGLQFLIQYYNGEERAKGNILERFSAQQFPDLHSELNLSSLELGDSALYFCASSPGQGFETQYFGPGTRLLVL.

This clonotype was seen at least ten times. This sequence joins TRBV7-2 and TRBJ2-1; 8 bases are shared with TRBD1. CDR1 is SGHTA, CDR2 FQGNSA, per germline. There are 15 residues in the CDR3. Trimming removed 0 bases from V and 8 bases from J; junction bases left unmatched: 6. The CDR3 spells CASSLALGQGDEQFF. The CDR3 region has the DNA TGTGCCAGCAGCTTAGCGCTTGGACAGGGTGATGAGCAGTTCTTC.

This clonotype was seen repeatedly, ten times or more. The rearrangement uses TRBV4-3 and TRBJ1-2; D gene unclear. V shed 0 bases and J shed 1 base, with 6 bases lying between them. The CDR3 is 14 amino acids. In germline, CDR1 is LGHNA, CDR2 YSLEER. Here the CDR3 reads CASSQDTINYGYTF. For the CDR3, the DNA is TGCGCCAGCAGCCAAGACACAATTAACTATGGCTACACCTTC.

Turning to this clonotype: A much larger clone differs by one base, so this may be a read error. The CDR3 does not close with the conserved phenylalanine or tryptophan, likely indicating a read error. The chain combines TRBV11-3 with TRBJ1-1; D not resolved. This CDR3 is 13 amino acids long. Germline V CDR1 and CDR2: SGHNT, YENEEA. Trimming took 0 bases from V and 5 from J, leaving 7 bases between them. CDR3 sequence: CASSLEGRTEAFY. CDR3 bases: TGTGCCAGCAGCTTAGAGGGTCGGACTGAAGCTTTCTAT.

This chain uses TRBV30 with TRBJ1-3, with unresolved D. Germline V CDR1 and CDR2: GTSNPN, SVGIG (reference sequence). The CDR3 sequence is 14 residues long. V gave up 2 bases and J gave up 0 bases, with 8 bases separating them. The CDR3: CAWSLGLSGNTIYF. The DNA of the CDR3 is TGTGCCTGGAGTCTCGGACTCTCTGGAAACACCATATATTTT.

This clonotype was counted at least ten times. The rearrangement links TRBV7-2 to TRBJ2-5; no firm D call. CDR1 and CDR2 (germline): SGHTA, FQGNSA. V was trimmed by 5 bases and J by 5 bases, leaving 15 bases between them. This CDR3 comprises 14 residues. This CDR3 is CASSTGPQVETQYF. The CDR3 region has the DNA TGTGCCAGCAGCACGGGCCCCCAGGTGGAGACCCAGTACTTC.

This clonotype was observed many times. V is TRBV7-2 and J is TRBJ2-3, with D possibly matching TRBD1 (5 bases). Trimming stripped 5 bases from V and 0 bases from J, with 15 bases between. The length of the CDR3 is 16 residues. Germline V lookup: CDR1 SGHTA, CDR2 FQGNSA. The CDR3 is CASSILVGASTDTQYF. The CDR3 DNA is TGTGCCAGCAGCATTCTTGTAGGGGCCAGCACAGATACGCAGTATTTT.

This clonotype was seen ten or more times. The CDR3 nucleotides are TGTGCCAGCAGCCCTGGACAGGGAGGTCGGTTAGCTAACTATGGCTACACCTTC. Translating it yields CASSPGQGGRLANYGYTF. This sequence joins TRBV7-2 and TRBJ1-2; TRBD1 agrees at 8 bases. The CDR3 consists of 18 residues. Germline assignment: CDR1 SGHTA and CDR2 FQGNSA. The trim removed 5 bases at V and 0 bases at J, leaving 14 bases unmatched.

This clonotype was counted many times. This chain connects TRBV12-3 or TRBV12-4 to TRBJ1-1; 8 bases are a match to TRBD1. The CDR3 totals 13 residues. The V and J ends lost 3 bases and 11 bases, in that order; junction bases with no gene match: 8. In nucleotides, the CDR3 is TGTGCCAGCAGTTTTCAGGGGGCTAGTGACGCTTTCTTT. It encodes CASSFQGASDAFF.

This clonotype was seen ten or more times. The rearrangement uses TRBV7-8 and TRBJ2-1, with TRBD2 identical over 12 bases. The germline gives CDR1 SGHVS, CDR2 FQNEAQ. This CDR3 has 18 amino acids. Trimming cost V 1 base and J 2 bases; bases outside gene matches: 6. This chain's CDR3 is CASSLDWASGGAYNEQFF. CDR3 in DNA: TGTGCCAGCAGCTTAGATTGGGCTAGCGGGGGGGCCTACAATGAGCAGTTCTTC.

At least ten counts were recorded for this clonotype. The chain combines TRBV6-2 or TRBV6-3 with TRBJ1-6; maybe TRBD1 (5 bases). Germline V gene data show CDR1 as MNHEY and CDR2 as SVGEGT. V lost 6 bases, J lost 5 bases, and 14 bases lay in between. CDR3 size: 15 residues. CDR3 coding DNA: TGTGCCAGCAGCCCTTTGATCAGGGATAATTCACCCCTCCACTTT. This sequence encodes CASSPLIRDNSPLHF.

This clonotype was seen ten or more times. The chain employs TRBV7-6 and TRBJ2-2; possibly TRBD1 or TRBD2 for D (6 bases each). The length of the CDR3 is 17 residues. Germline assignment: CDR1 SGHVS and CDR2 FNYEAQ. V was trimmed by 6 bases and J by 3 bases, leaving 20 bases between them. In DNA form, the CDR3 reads TGTGCCAGCAGAAACGACAGGCGGGACACTTACACCGGGGAGCTGTTTTTT. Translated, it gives CASRNDRRDTYTGELFF.

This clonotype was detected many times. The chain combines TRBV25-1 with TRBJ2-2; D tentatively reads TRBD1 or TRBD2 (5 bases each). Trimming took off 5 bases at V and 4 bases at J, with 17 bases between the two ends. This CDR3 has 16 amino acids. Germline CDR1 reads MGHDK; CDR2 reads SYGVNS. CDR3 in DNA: TGTGCCAGCAGTCCTGGGACGGTTCGGAGCACCGGGGAGCTGTTTTTT. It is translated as CASSPGTVRSTGELFF.

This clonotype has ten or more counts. CDR3 nucleotide sequence: TGTGCCAGCAACCCCCGACTAGCGGTTTCCTACAATGAGCAGTTCTTC. It is translated as CASNPRLAVSYNEQFF. The chain is built from TRBV12-3 or TRBV12-4 and TRBJ2-1, with 9 bases matching TRBD2. The CDR3 has 16 residues. V dropped 7 bases and J dropped 1; count of bases not matched to a gene: 8.

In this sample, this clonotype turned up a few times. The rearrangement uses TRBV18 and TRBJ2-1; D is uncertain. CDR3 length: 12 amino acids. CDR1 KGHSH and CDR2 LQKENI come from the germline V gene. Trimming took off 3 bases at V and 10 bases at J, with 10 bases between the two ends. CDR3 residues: CASSPADDEQFF. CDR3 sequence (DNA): TGTGCCAGCTCACCCGCGGACGACGAGCAGTTCTTC.

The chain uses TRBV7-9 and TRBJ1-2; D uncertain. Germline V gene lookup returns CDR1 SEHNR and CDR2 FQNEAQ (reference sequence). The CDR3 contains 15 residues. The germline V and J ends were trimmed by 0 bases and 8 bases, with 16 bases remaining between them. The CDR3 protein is CASSLAGVSLGGYTF. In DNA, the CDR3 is TGTGCCAGCAGCTTAGCTGGGGTCTCCCTCGGAGGCTACACCTTC.

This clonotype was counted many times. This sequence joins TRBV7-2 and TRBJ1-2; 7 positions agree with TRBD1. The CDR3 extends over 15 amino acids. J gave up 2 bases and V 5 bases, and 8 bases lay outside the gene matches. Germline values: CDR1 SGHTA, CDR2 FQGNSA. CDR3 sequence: CASSPQPGQNYGYTF. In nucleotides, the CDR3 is TGTGCCAGCAGCCCACAACCGGGACAGAACTATGGCTACACCTTC.

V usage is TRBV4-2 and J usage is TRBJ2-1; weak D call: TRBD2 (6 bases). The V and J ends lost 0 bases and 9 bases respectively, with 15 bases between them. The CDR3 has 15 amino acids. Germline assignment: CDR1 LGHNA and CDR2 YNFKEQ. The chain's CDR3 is CASSQESRTTVEQFF. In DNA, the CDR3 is TGTGCCAGCAGCCAAGAGTCTAGGACTACCGTTGAGCAGTTCTTC.

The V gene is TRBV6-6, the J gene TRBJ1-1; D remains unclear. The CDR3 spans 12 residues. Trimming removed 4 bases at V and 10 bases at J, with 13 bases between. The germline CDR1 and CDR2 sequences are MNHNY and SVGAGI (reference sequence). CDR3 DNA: TGTGCCAGCAGTTCCAGTGGTTTTAGAGCTTTCTTT. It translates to CASSSSGFRAFF.

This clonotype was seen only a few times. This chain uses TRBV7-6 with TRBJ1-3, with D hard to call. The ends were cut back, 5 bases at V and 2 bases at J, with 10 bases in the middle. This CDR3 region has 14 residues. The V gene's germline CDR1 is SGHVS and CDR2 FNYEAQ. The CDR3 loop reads CASSPLRAGNTIYF. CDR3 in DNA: TGTGCCAGCAGCCCCCTAAGGGCTGGAAACACCATATATTTT.

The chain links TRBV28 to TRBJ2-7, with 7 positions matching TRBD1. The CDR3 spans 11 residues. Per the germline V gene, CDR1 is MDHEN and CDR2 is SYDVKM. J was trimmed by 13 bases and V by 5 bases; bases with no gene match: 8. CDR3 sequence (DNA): TGTGCCAGCAGTCTCCGGGACAGCTTCTACTTC. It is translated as CASSLRDSFYF.

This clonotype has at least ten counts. In DNA form, the CDR3 reads TGTGCCAGCAGTTACGACGGGGCCGTCGGTGGAAACACCATATATTTT. Encoded protein: CASSYDGAVGGNTIYF. V is TRBV7-2 and J is TRBJ1-3; D perhaps matches TRBD1 (5 bases). Trimming removed 6 bases from V and 3 bases from J, with 18 bases in between. Germline CDR1 reads SGHTA; CDR2 reads FQGNSA. This CDR3 is built from 16 residues. The full variable domain, its missing parts supplied by reference TRBV7-2 and TRBJ1-3, is GAGVSQSPSNKVTEKGKDVELRCDPISGHTALYWYRQSLGQGLEFLIYFQGNSAPDKSGLPSDRFSAERTGGSVSTLTIQRTQQEDSAVYLCASSYDGAVGGNTIYFGEGSWLTVV.

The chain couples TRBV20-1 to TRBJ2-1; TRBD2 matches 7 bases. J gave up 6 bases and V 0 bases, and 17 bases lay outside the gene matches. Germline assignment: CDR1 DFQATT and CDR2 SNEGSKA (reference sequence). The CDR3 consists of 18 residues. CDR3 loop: CSARESVRAGFIRNEQFF. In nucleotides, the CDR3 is TGCAGTGCTAGAGAGTCGGTGCGAGCGGGGTTTATCCGCAATGAGCAGTTCTTC.

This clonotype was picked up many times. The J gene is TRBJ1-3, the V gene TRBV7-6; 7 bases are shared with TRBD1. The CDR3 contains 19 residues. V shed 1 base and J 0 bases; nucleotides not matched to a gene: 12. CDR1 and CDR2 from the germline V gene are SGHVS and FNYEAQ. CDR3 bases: TGTGCCAGCAGCTTAGGTGTCACGGGACAGCTATACTCTGGAAACACCATATATTTT. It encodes CASSLGVTGQLYSGNTIYF.

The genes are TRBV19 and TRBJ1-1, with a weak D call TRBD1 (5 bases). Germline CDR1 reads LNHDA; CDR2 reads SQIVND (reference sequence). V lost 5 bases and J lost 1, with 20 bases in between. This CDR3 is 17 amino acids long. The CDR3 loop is CASSPLWGGVGNTEAFF. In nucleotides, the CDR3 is TGTGCCAGTAGTCCCCTTTGGGGCGGGGTGGGGAACACTGAAGCTTTCTTT.

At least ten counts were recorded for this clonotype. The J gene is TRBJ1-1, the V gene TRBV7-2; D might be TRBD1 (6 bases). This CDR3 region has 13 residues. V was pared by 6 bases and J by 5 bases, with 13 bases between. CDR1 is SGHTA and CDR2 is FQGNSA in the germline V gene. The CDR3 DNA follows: TGTGCCAGCAGTCTCAAGGGGGGAACTGAAGCTTTCTTT. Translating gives CASSLKGGTEAFF.